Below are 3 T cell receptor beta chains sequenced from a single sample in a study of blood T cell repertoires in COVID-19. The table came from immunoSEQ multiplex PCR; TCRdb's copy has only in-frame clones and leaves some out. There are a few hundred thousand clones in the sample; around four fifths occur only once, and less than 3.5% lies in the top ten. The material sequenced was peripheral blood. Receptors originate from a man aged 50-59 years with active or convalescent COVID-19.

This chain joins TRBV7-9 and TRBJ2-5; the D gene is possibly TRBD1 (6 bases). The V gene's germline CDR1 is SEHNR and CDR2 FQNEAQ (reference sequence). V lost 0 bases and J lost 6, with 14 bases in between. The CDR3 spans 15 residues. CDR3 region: CASSLAGVGGKTQYF. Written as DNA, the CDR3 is TGTGCCAGCAGCTTAGCGGGGGTAGGGGGAAAGACCCAGTACTTC.

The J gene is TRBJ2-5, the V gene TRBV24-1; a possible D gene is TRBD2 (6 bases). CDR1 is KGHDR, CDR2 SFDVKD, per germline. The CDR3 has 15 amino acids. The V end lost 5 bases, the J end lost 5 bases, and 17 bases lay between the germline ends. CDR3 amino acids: CATSVSSVSQETQYF. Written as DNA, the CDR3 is TGTGCCACCAGTGTGTCTAGCGTATCTCAGGAGACCCAGTACTTC.

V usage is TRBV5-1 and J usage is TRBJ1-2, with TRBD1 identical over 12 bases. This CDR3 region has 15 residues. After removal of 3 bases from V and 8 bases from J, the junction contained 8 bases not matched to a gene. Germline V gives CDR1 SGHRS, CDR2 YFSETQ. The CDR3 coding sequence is TGCGCCAGCAGCTCGGGACAGGGGGCGGCGGAGGGCTACACCTTC. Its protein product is CASSSGQGAAEGYTF. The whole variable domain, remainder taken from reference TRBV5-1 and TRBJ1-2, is KAGVTQTPRYLIKTRGQQVTLSCSPISGHRSVSWYQQTPGQGLQFLFEYFSETQRNKGNFPGRFSGRQFSNSRSEMNVSTLELGDSALYLCASSSGQGAAEGYTFGSGTRLTVV.